The 10 T cell receptor beta chains reported below all come from one sample, sequenced in a study of T cells after yellow fever vaccination. A single record per CDR3 protein comes from TCRdb applying MiXCR to the 5' RACE reads. Of about 360,000 distinct CDR3 sequences in the sample, around 6.5% were seen once. The material was PBMCs, obtained 5 days after the yellow fever booster vaccination. The receptors were sampled from a man aged 30 to 39 who received the YFV17D yellow fever vaccine.

There are many counts of this clonotype. The rearrangement links TRBV9 to TRBJ2-1; TRBD2 agrees at 8 bases. The CDR3 length is 13 residues. Germline CDR1 reads SGDLS; CDR2 reads YYNGEE. V lost 1 base and J lost 8; bases outside the gene matches: 2. The CDR3 loop reads CASSVISGDEQFF. CDR3 coding DNA: TGTGCCAGCAGCGTAATTAGCGGGGATGAGCAGTTCTTC.

This clonotype was detected a few times. The rearrangement joins TRBV12-3 or TRBV12-4 to TRBJ1-2; 8 positions match TRBD1. V lost 6 bases, J lost 8 bases, and 11 bases stayed unmatched. The CDR3 sequence is 14 residues long. The DNA for the CDR3 is TGTGCCAGCAGCAAAAACGACAGGGGCGAGGGCTACACCTTC. Translated, it gives CASSKNDRGEGYTF.

This clonotype was detected many times. For the CDR3, the DNA is TGTGCCACCAGCGACGGGTTGGGGCAGGCAGATACGCAGTATTTT. Residues: CATSDGLGQADTQYF. The chain employs TRBV24-1 and TRBJ2-3; D may be TRBD1 (5 bases). CDR3 size: 15 residues. CDR1 and CDR2 (germline): KGHDR, SFDVKD. The ends were cut back, 7 bases at V and 4 bases at J, with 17 bases in the middle.

The V gene is TRBV14, the J gene TRBJ2-1; 7 positions match TRBD2. Germline-derived CDR1 and CDR2 are SGHDN and FVKESK. The J segment lost 3 bases and the V segment lost 5 bases, leaving 10 bases of the junction unmatched. The CDR3 totals 16 residues. The CDR3 sequence: CASSDLGLADYNEQFF. CDR3 DNA sequence: TGTGCCAGCAGCGACCTGGGGCTAGCGGACTACAATGAGCAGTTCTTC.

Written as DNA, the CDR3 is TGCGCCAGCAACGCAGGGGGCCTCAAAAACATTCAGTACTTC. Encoded protein: CASNAGGLKNIQYF. The J gene is TRBJ2-4, the V gene TRBV5-1, with 8 bases that match TRBD1. V lost 6 bases, J lost 3 bases, and 5 bases stayed unmatched. Germline V lookup: CDR1 SGHRS, CDR2 YFSETQ. The CDR3 covers 14 residues.

Many counts were recorded for this clonotype. V gene TRBV29-1 combines with J gene TRBJ2-1, with no clear D. CDR1 is SQVTM and CDR2 is ANQGSEA in the germline V gene. Trimming left V 2 bases short and J 8 bases short, with 13 bases between. The CDR3 has 13 amino acids. In DNA form, the CDR3 reads TGCAGCGTTGAAAGGTTTGGTCGGGATGAGCAGTTCTTC. This sequence encodes CSVERFGRDEQFF.

This clonotype was detected ten times or more. The chain has TRBV4-3 and TRBJ2-3; TRBD2 might be the D (6 bases). The CDR3 is made up of 14 amino acids. V shed 1 base and J shed 10 bases, with 15 bases lying between them. Looked up from germline, CDR1 is LGHNA and CDR2 is YSLEER. The CDR3 loop is CASSQVREVRAQYF. CDR3 DNA: TGCGCCAGCAGCCAAGTTAGGGAGGTCCGGGCGCAGTATTTT.

As to this clonotype: With a much larger clone just one base away, this may be a read error. The chain is built from TRBV20-1 and TRBJ1-1, with a weak D call TRBD1 (5 bases). The CDR3 has 12 amino acids. The germline V gene has CDR1 DFQATT and CDR2 SNEGSKA (reference sequence). CDR3 region: CIARRGATEAFF. In nucleotides, the CDR3 is TGCATTGCTAGAAGAGGGGCAACTGAAGCTTTCTTT.

The V gene is TRBV27, the J gene TRBJ2-4; D perhaps matches TRBD2 (6 bases). Between the trimmed V and J ends, which lost 5 bases and 0 bases, there was a span of 23 bases. The CDR3 consists of 19 residues. Per the germline V gene, CDR1 is MNHEY and CDR2 is SMNVEV (reference sequence). CDR3 nucleotides: TGTGCCAGCAGTAGTATGGGCGGGACCCCAGGTAGAGCCAAAAACATTCAGTACTTC. It codes for CASSSMGGTPGRAKNIQYF.

This clonotype was seen ten or more times. The gene calls are TRBV7-2 and TRBJ2-1, with 10 bases lining up with TRBD2. The CDR3 is 17 residues long. Unmatched junction bases numbered 17, after V lost 5 bases and J lost 10 bases. Germline V CDR1 and CDR2: SGHTA, FQGNSA. CDR3 nucleotides: TGTGCCAGCAGCCTCAACTATCCGGCTAGCGGGGGTGAAGAGCAGTTCTTC. It specifies CASSLNYPASGGEEQFF.